There are a few counts of the clone carrying this T cell receptor (beta chain). Sequencing was performed with immunoSEQ multiplex PCR; in TCRdb, only in-frame clones are kept and a portion is missing. The sample has over 50,000 clones, around 83% seen once. Germline assignment: CDR1 SNHLY and CDR2 FYNNEI. Trimming shortened V by 6 bases and J by 1 base, and 15 bases separated the two germline ends. CDR3 length: 16 residues. The data originate from a study of OX40 agonist ivuxolimab in advanced cancers. Study-level information: The dose-escalation cohort had hepatocellular carcinoma, melanoma, renal cell or head and neck cancer.

This receptor was identified in an adult with an advanced solid tumor such as melanoma, head and neck, liver or kidney cancer. This chain joins TRBV2 and TRBJ2-2, with D perhaps matching TRBD2 (5 bases). The sequencing used CD4+ or CD8+ T cells sorted from blood, collected in a trial of the OX40 agonist ivuxolimab. In nucleotides, the CDR3 is TGTGCCAGCAGCCCAACAGCGGTTGGGAACACCGGGGAGCTGTTTTTT. Encoded protein: CASSPTAVGNTGELFF.